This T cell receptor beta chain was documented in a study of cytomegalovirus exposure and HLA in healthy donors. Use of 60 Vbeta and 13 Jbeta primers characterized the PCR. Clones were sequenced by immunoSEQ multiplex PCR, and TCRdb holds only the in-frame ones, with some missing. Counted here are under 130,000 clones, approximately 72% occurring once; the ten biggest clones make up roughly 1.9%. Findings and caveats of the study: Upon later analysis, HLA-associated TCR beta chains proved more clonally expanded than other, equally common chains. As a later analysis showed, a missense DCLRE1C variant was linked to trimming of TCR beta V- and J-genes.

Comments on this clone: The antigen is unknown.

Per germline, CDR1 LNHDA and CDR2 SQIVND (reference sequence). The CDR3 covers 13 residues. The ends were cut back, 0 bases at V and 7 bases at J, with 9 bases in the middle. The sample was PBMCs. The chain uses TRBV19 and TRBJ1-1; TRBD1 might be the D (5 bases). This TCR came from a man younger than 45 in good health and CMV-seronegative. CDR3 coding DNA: TGTGCCAGTAGTATAGACACCCAGGGTGAAGCTTTCTTT. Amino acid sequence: CASSIDTQGEAFF.